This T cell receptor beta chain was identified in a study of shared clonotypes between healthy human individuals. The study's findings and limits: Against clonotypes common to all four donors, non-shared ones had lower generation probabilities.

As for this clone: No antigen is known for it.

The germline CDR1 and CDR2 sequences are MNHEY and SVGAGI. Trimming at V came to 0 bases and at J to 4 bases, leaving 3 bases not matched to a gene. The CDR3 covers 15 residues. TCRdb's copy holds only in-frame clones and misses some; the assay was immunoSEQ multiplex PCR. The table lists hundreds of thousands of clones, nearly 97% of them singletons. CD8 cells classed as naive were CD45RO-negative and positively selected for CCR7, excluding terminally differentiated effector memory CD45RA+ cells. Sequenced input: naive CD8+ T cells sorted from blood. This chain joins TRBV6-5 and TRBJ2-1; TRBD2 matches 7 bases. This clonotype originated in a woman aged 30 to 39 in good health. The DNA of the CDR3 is TGTGCCAGCAGTTACTCTCAGGGAGGGTACAATGAGCAGTTCTTC. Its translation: CASSYSQGGYNEQFF.